These 5 T cell receptor beta chains came from one sample sequenced in a study of blood T cell repertoires in COVID-19 (dated by TCRdb to about 2020). Libraries were prepared through the immunoSEQ multiplex PCR assay. Sourced from immuneACCESS, this table was stored by TCRdb with only in-frame sequences that have V and J called. A share of the clones is absent; for the studies checked, an unresolved V gene accounts for under half, and the remainder has no known explanation. This sample gives hundreds of thousands of clones in total; about 87% of them show up just once. The ten largest clonotypes hold about 1.6% of the sample. Sequences were obtained from PBMCs or T cells enriched from blood (not recorded which). All receptors derive from a woman in her forties or fifties who had recovered from COVID-19.

Concerning this clone itself: The sample contains more than one DNA sequence encoding this CDR3. This sequence joins TRBV5-1 and TRBJ1-3; 8 nucleotides agree with TRBD1. The CDR3 is made up of 14 amino acids. CDR1 is SGHRS, CDR2 YFSETQ, per germline. Trimming took 4 bases from V and 4 from J; bases not matched to a gene: 4. In DNA, the CDR3 is TGCGCCAGCAGCCCAGGGGGCTCAGGAAACACCATATATTTT. The encoded protein is CASSPGGSGNTIYF.

This chain links TRBV19 with TRBJ2-1; 10 bases line up with TRBD2. The CDR3 covers 16 residues. V shed 1 base and J 0 bases; nucleotides not matched to a gene: 0. The germline gives CDR1 LNHDA, CDR2 SQIVND (reference sequence). CDR3 sequence: CASSIGTSGSYNEQFF. Here the CDR3 DNA reads TGTGCCAGTAGTATAGGGACTAGCGGCTCCTACAATGAGCAGTTCTTC.

The chain has TRBV18 and TRBJ2-7; 11 bases match TRBD1. Per germline, CDR1 KGHSH and CDR2 LQKENI. Trimming removed 4 bases from V and 4 bases from J; junction bases left unmatched: 12. This CDR3 has 17 amino acids. The DNA for the CDR3 is TGTGCCAGCTCACAATACCCCAGGACAGGGGGCATATACGAGCAGTACTTC. It codes for CASSQYPRTGGIYEQYF.

The rearrangement joins TRBV7-8 to TRBJ1-3; D remains unclear. The germline gives CDR1 SGHVS, CDR2 FQNEAQ. The CDR3 consists of 16 residues. Trimming shortened V by 2 bases and J by 9 bases, and 20 bases separated the two germline ends. DNA of the CDR3: TGTGCCAGCAGCTTATTCGGTTCCAGGTTAGGATCCACCATATATTTT. It translates to CASSLFGSRLGSTIYF.

This clone was counted only a few times. The rearrangement uses TRBV10-3 and TRBJ1-4; a possible D gene is TRBD1 (6 bases). The CDR3 spans 13 residues. Between the trimmed V and J ends, which lost 8 bases and 8 bases, there was a span of 15 bases. The V gene's germline CDR1 is ENHRY and CDR2 SYGVKD. The CDR3 loop reads CAIADRIGEKLFF. In DNA, the CDR3 is TGTGCCATCGCGGACAGAATAGGGGAAAAACTGTTTTTT.